Presented here are 20 T cell receptor beta chains from one specimen sequenced in a study of OX40 agonist ivuxolimab in advanced cancers. Sequenced by immunoSEQ multiplex PCR; TCRdb stores in-frame clones only, minus some. Here the sample spans just under 75,000 clones, approximately 90% being singletons. The sample was CD4+ or CD8+ T cells sorted from blood, taken in a trial of the OX40 agonist ivuxolimab. The receptors stem from an adult with an advanced solid tumor such as melanoma, head and neck, liver or kidney cancer.

The chain couples TRBV28 to TRBJ1-1; a possible D gene is TRBD1 (6 bases). With 4 bases removed from V and 4 bases from J, the gap between germline ends came to 13 bases. This CDR3 has 14 residues. Germline CDR1 MDHEN, CDR2 SYDVKM. In DNA form, the CDR3 reads TGTGCCAGCAGTTCACAGGGAACAGTCACTGAAGCTTTCTTT. It translates to CASSSQGTVTEAFF.

V is TRBV19 and J is TRBJ1-4; the match to TRBD1 covers 7 bases. The CDR3 has 14 residues. Germline V gene sequence: CDR1 LNHDA, CDR2 SQIVND (reference sequence). The V segment lost 6 bases and the J segment 0 bases; nucleotides outside the gene matches: 1. The CDR3 here is CASRQGTTNEKLFF. CDR3 bases: TGTGCCAGTAGACAGGGGACAACTAATGAAAAACTGTTTTTT. The full variable domain, completed using reference TRBV19 and TRBJ1-4, is DGGITQSPKYLFRKEGQNVTLSCEQNLNHDAMYWYRQDPGQGLRLIYYSQIVNDFQKGDIAEGYSVSREKKESFPLTVTSAQKNPTAFYLCASRQGTTNEKLFFGSGTQLSVL.

The chain combines TRBV4-3 with TRBJ1-2; 9 bases fit TRBD1. CDR3 length: 15 residues. The germline V gene has CDR1 LGHNA and CDR2 YSLEER. V lost 3 bases and J lost 4; bases outside the gene matches: 6. This CDR3 is CASSQIQGAGYGYTF. Here the CDR3 DNA reads TGCGCCAGCAGCCAGATACAGGGGGCAGGCTATGGCTACACCTTC.

This clone has more than one count but fewer than ten. The rearrangement joins TRBV4-1 to TRBJ2-3, with 12 bases fitting TRBD2. CDR1 and CDR2 from the germline V gene are MGHRA and YSYEKL. This CDR3 contains 16 residues. V dropped 1 base and J dropped 2; count of bases not matched to a gene: 1. The CDR3 DNA follows: TGCGCCAGCAGCCAAGGACTAGCGGGAGCCACAGATACGCAGTATTTT. Amino acid sequence: CASSQGLAGATDTQYF.

The chain employs TRBV7-8 and TRBJ2-5, with D unresolved. Deletions cut 8 bases from V and 9 bases from J, with 13 bases between. Germline lookup yields CDR1 SGHVS and CDR2 FQNEAQ. The CDR3 is 11 residues long. The DNA for the CDR3 is TGTGCCAGCGGAATCGGTGGGGCCCAGTACTTC. It specifies CASGIGGAQYF.

The V gene is TRBV5-1, the J gene TRBJ2-5; D not certain. V lost 2 bases and J lost 4, with 15 bases in between. CDR1 SGHRS and CDR2 YFSETQ come from the germline V gene. The CDR3 is 15 residues long. The CDR3 sequence: CASSFAKLEVETQYF. The CDR3 DNA follows: TGCGCCAGCAGCTTCGCCAAACTGGAAGTAGAGACCCAGTACTTC.

The chain employs TRBV6-5 and TRBJ1-2, with D possibly TRBD1 on 6 matching bases. Trimming pared 6 bases from V and 9 bases from J, leaving 20 bases between. This CDR3 has 14 residues. Germline lookup yields CDR1 MNHEY and CDR2 SVGAGI. The CDR3 DNA reads TGTGCCAGCAGCGTACAGGGCATTGGATATAGCTACACCTTC. It yields the protein CASSVQGIGYSYTF.

This chain joins TRBV2 and TRBJ2-7; 9 nucleotides line up with TRBD1. Germline values: CDR1 SNHLY, CDR2 FYNNEI. The CDR3 totals 14 residues. The trim removed 6 bases at V and 1 base at J, leaving 4 bases unmatched. CDR3 sequence (DNA): TGTGCCAGCAGGGGGACAGGGCAGTCCTACGAGCAGTACTTC. Translating gives CASRGTGQSYEQYF.

In the case of this clone: Distinct nucleotide sequences in the sample also encode this CDR3. The rearrangement links TRBV19 to TRBJ2-5; D is unclear. The CDR3 length is 12 residues. V lost 3 bases and J lost 2, with 4 bases in between. From germline, CDR1 is LNHDA and CDR2 SQIVND (reference sequence). This CDR3 reads CASSIGQETQYF. The CDR3 nucleotides read TGTGCCAGTAGTATTGGACAAGAGACCCAGTACTTC.

The chain couples TRBV19 to TRBJ1-2; D possibly corresponds to TRBD1 (5 bases). Germline assignment: CDR1 LNHDA and CDR2 SQIVND (reference sequence). The CDR3 is 16 amino acids. V lost 6 bases to trimming and J lost 6 bases, with 23 bases between them. In DNA, the CDR3 is TGTGCCAGTAGCGACGGGACGAGGAGATTATATGATGGCTACACCTTC. The encoded protein is CASSDGTRRLYDGYTF.

V and J are TRBV19 and TRBJ1-4, with D tentatively TRBD1 (6 bases). Trimming shortened V by 6 bases and J by 7 bases, and 18 bases separated the two germline ends. Germline V gene lookup returns CDR1 LNHDA and CDR2 SQIVND (reference sequence). This CDR3 region has 15 residues. The CDR3 loop reads CASRGGELVGEKLFF. The CDR3 nucleotides read TGTGCCAGTAGAGGGGGGGAGCTGGTCGGTGAAAAACTGTTTTTT.

This chain connects TRBV2 to TRBJ2-7, with 7 positions matching TRBD1. V was pared by 5 bases and J by 5 bases, with 6 bases of the junction left unmatched. CDR1 is SNHLY and CDR2 is FYNNEI in the germline V gene. The CDR3 loop spans 13 amino acids. The CDR3 loop is CASSLQGNNEQYF. In DNA, the CDR3 is TGTGCCAGCAGTTTACAGGGGAACAACGAGCAGTACTTC.

The chain's CDR3 is CASSILGNGYTF. Written as DNA, the CDR3 is TGTGCCAGTAGTATATTGGGGAATGGCTACACCTTC. The J gene is TRBJ1-2, the V gene TRBV19; D remains unclear. CDR1 is LNHDA and CDR2 is SQIVND in the germline V gene (reference sequence). V lost 2 bases and J 6 bases, leaving 7 bases between the germline ends. The length of the CDR3 is 12 residues.

The genes are TRBV2 and TRBJ1-2, with D possibly being TRBD1 (5 bases). Germline lookup yields CDR1 SNHLY and CDR2 FYNNEI. This CDR3 comprises 12 residues. V lost 7 bases, J lost 3 bases, and 9 bases lay in between. The CDR3 protein is CASMWGDYGYTF. In DNA form, the CDR3 reads TGTGCCAGCATGTGGGGGGACTATGGCTACACCTTC.

The chain recombines TRBV10-1 with TRBJ2-3; TRBD2 aligns across 14 bases. V lost 2 bases and J lost 5; bases outside the gene matches: 0. This CDR3 is 15 amino acids long. CDR1 is WNHNN, CDR2 SYGVQD, per germline (reference sequence). DNA of the CDR3: TGCGCCAGCAGTGAGGGGACTAGCGGGAGAGATACGCAGTATTTT. Its protein is CASSEGTSGRDTQYF.

The chain employs TRBV6-1 and TRBJ1-2; weak D call: TRBD1 (6 bases). Germline V lookup: CDR1 MNHNS, CDR2 SASEGT. Trimming took 4 bases from V and 2 from J, leaving 14 bases between them. CDR3 length equals 15 residues. CDR3 loop: CASSAEQGANYGYTF. CDR3 bases: TGTGCCAGCAGTGCGGAACAGGGAGCAAACTATGGCTACACCTTC.

V usage is TRBV6-5 and J usage is TRBJ2-1; possibly TRBD1 or TRBD2 for D (7 bases each). V lost 8 bases to trimming and J lost 5 bases, with 16 bases between them. Germline-derived CDR1 and CDR2 are MNHEY and SVGAGI. This CDR3 is built from 14 residues. CDR3 coding DNA: TGTGCCAGCGCCAGGGGGGGTCCCCACAATGAGCAGTTCTTC. Its protein is CASARGGPHNEQFF.

The chain joins TRBV2 to TRBJ1-4; no clear D gene. The CDR3 spans 14 residues. Germline CDR1 and CDR2: SNHLY and FYNNEI. V was cut by 3 bases and J by 2 bases, with 7 bases left in between. The CDR3 loop reads CASSDSGTNEKLFF. The CDR3, as DNA: TGTGCCAGCAGTGATTCGGGGACTAATGAAAAACTGTTTTTT.

The rearrangement links TRBV5-5 to TRBJ2-7; tentative D call: TRBD2 (5 bases). The CDR3 is made up of 15 amino acids. From germline, CDR1 is SGHKS and CDR2 YYEKEE (reference sequence). V was pared by 4 bases and J by 2 bases, with 16 bases between. The CDR3 DNA is TGTGCCAGCAGCACAGCCCTGGACTTTACCTACGAGCAGTACTTC. Translating gives CASSTALDFTYEQYF.

V usage is TRBV5-1 and J usage is TRBJ1-3; D uncertain. This CDR3 has 15 residues. Trimming cost V 1 base and J 0 bases, with 8 bases left between them. The germline CDR1 and CDR2 sequences are SGHRS and YFSETQ. CDR3 bases: TGCGCCAGCAGCTTGCGAGGATCCTCTGGAAACACCATATATTTT. It is translated as CASSLRGSSGNTIYF. The full variable domain, in which reference TRBV5-1 and TRBJ1-3 provide the parts outside the CDR3, is KAGVTQTPRYLIKTRGQQVTLSCSPISGHRSVSWYQQTPGQGLQFLFEYFSETQRNKGNFPGRFSGRQFSNSRSEMNVSTLELGDSALYLCASSLRGSSGNTIYFGEGSWLTVV.